This entry is about one TCR beta chain. It lacks a known antigen. The sample holds no much larger clone one base away, and base qualities are not on file. This record comes from a study of preoperative IRX-2 immunotherapy in early breast cancer (dated by TCRdb to between 2018 and 2021). V is cut by 2 bases and J by 3 bases, and the space between the germline ends is 13 bases. The cysteine opens and the phenylalanine closes a CDR3 of 15 amino acids. The DNA shown is the 45-base CDR3, in frame from base 1. Based on the germline V gene (reference sequence), the CDR1 and CDR2 sequences are MNHEY and SMNVEV. The treatment or condition label corresponds to: preoperative locoregional IRX-2 cytokine immunotherapy. The samples were obtained from a phase Ib study that tested preoperative, locoregional IRX-2 cytokine immunotherapy designed to prime immune responses. Patients with early-stage breast cancer who were given IRX-2 before surgery served as donors.

The library was produced with the immunoSEQ multiplex PCR assay. TCRdb mirrors the immuneACCESS table, restricted to in-frame sequences. Some clones are absent from its copies; in checked studies, under half trace to an unresolved V gene, and the reason for the others is unknown. The sample table shows about 43,000 clones, and roughly 94% are seen once. The ten largest account for around 1.6% of the sample. The rearrangement combines TRBV27 with TRBJ1-1; there is no confident call for the D gene. The sequence came from a human donor with breast cancer. The sequences come from tumor tissue, collected after IRX-2 immunotherapy. The DNA is as follows: TGTGCCAGCAGTTTACGGGGTTTAGGTGACACTGAAGCTTTCTTT. This is translated as CASSLRGLGDTEAFF.